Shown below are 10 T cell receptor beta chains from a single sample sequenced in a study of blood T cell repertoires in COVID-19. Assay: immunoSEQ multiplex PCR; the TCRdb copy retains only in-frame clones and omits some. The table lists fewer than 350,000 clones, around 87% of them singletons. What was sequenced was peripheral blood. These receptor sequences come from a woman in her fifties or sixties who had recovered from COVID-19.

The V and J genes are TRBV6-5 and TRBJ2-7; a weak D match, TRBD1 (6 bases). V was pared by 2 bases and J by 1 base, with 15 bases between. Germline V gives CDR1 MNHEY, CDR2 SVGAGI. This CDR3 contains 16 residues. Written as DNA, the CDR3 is TGTGCCAGCAGTTACGGTGGTCAGGGGTCTTCCTACGAGCAGTACTTC. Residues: CASSYGGQGSSYEQYF.

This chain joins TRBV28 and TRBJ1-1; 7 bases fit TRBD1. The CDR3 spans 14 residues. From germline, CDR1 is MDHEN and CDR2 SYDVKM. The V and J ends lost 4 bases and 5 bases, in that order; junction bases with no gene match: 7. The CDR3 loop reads CASSSGGVGTEAFF. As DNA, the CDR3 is TGTGCCAGCAGTTCAGGGGGTGTAGGAACTGAAGCTTTCTTT.

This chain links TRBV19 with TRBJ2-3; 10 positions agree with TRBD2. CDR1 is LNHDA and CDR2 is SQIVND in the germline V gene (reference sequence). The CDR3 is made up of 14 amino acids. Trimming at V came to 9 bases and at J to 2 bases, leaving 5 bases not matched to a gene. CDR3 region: CASSLAGDTDTQYF. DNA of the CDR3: TGTGCCAGCAGCCTAGCGGGGGACACAGATACGCAGTATTTT. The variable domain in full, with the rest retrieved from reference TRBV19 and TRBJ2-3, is DGGITQSPKYLFRKEGQNVTLSCEQNLNHDAMYWYRQDPGQGLRLIYYSQIVNDFQKGDIAEGYSVSREKKESFPLTVTSAQKNPTAFYLCASSLAGDTDTQYFGPGTRLTVL.

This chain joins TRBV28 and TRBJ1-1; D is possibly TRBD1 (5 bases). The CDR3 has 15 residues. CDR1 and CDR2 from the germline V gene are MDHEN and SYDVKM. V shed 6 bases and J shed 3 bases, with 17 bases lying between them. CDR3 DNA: TGTGCCAGCAGGCCCCAGGGTACGGGGGACACTGAAGCTTTCTTT. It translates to CASRPQGTGDTEAFF.

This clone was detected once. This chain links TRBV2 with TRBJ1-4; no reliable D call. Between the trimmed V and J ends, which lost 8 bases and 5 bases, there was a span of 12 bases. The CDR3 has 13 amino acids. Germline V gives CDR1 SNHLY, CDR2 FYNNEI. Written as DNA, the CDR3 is TGTGCCAGCCCAGCTCCCGGGAATGAAAAACTGTTTTTT. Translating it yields CASPAPGNEKLFF.

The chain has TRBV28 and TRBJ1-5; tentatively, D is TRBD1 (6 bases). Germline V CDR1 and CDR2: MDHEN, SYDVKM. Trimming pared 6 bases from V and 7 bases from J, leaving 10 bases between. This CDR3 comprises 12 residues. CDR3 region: CASSTGIQPQHF. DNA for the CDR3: TGTGCCAGCAGCACAGGGATCCAGCCCCAGCATTTT.

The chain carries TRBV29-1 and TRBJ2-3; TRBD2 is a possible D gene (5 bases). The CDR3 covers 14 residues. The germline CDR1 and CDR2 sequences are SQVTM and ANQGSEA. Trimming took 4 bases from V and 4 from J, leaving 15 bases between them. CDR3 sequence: CSVVRFSGADTQYF. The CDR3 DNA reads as TGCAGCGTTGTCCGCTTCTCCGGGGCAGATACGCAGTATTTT.

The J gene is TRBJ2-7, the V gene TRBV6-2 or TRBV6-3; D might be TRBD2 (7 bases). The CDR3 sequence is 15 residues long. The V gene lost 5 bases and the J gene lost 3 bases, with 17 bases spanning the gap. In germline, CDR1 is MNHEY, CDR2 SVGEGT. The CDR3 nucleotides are TGTGCCAGCAGTGGGGGGGCTAGCCGACACTACGAGCAGTACTTC. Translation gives CASSGGASRHYEQYF.

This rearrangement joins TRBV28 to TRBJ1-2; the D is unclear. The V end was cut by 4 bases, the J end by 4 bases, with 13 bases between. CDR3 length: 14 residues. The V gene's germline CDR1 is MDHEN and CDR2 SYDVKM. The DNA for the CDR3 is TGTGCCAGCAGTTCCCCAGGTGACCCCTATGGCTACACCTTC. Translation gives CASSSPGDPYGYTF.

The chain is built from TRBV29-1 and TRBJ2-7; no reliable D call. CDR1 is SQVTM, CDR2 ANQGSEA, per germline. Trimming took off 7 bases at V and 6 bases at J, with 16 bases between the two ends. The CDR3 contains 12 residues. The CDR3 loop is CSATLGGLEQYF. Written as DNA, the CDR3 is TGCAGCGCTACATTAGGTGGGCTCGAGCAGTACTTC.